This TCR beta chain was identified in a study of blood T cells in healthy people across ages. Study findings and constraints: PBMCs left unsorted prevented a conclusive naive versus antigen-experienced comparison.

The sample holds a few counts of this clonotype. Its matching antigen is unknown. The CDR3 totals 14 residues. The germline V gene has CDR1 DFQATT and CDR2 SNEGSKA (reference sequence). The V end was cut by 0 bases, the J end by 7 bases, with 12 bases between. The use of a sample-barcoded 5' primer and a J-beta primer mix characterized a second PCR of about 7 to 12 cycles. Via MiXCR, TCRdb re-called the 5' RACE reads, giving one row per CDR3 protein. The repertoire consists of fewer than 2,000,000 distinct CDR3 sequences, with roughly two fifths occurring once and the leading ten covering more than 20%.

J is TRBJ1-4 and V is TRBV20-1; D is undetermined. Material: blood. The sequence came from a human donor in good health. The CDR3 DNA reads as TGCAGTGCTAGAGATTCGCCTCCTAGTGAAAAACTGTTTTTT. Protein: CSARDSPPSEKLFF.